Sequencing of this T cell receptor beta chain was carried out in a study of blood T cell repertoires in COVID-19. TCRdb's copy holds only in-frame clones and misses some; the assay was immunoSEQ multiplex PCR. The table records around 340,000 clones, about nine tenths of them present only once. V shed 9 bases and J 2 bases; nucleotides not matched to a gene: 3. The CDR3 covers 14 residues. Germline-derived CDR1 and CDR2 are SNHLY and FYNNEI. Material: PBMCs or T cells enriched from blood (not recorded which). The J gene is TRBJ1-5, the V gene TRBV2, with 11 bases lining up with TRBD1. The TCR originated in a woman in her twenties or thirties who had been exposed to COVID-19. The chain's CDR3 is CASRTGGGNQPQHF. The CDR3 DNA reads TGTGCCAGTAGGACAGGGGGCGGCAATCAGCCCCAGCATTTT.